The rows below give T cell receptor beta chains drawn from one sample of a study of blood T cells in healthy people across ages. Via MiXCR, TCRdb re-called the 5' RACE reads, giving one row per CDR3 protein. The sample lists about 730,000 distinct CDR3 sequences; more than 40% were seen once. Sequencing was carried out using blood. Receptor source: a woman aged 55-70 years in good health. Each CDR3 is given with its conserved first and last residue. The D gene is left open where the match is weak. Part of the rows lack a size; the others show once, few, many or a class for expanded clones.

cdr3_length d_call clone_size j_call v_call cdr3_aa cdr3_nt
13 NA many TRBJ2-1 TRBV4-2 CASSQVSNGEQFF TGTGCCAGCAGCCAAGTGTCGAACGGAGAGCAGTTCTTC
14 TRBD1 NA TRBJ2-1 TRBV12-3/TRBV12-4 CASSWGTDSYEQFF TGTGCCAGCTCTTGGGGGACAGACTCCTACGAGCAGTTCTTC
13 NA NA TRBJ2-5 TRBV18 CASSPDSLETQYF TGTGCCAGCTCACCGGACTCATTAGAGACCCAGTACTTC
16 TRBD1 few TRBJ2-1 TRBV11-1 CASSLTTGGRYNEQFF TGTGCCAGCAGCTTAACCACAGGGGGCAGGTACAATGAGCAGTTCTTC
13 NA few TRBJ2-7 TRBV3-1 CASSQEVAGGEYF TGTGCCAGCAGCCAAGAAGTCGCAGGCGGGGAGTACTTC
12 NA NA TRBJ2-7 TRBV21-1 CASRQGHYEQYF TGTGCCAGCCGACAGGGTCACTACGAGCAGTACTTC
15 NA NA TRBJ2-5 TRBV6-6 CASSYSDHSQETQYF TGTGCCAGCAGTTACTCTGACCACAGCCAAGAGACCCAGTACTTC
13 TRBD1 once TRBJ2-7 TRBV6-4 CATQTGLAYEQYF TGTGCCACCCAGACAGGGTTGGCCTACGAGCAGTACTTC
16 TRBD1 NA TRBJ2-7 TRBV28 CASSLLGQGAIYEQYF TGTGCCAGCAGTTTACTTGGGCAGGGGGCCATCTACGAGCAGTACTTC
13 NA few TRBJ1-5 TRBV12-3/TRBV12-4 CASSREINQPQHF TGTGCCAGCAGCAGGGAGATCAATCAGCCCCAGCATTTT
15 NA NA TRBJ2-7 TRBV6-5 CASSLVRAVPYEQYF TGTGCCAGCAGCCTAGTCAGGGCGGTTCCCTACGAGCAGTACTTC
15 NA NA TRBJ2-5 TRBV15 CATSRRGTEGGTQYF TGTGCCACCAGCAGACGTGGAACAGAGGGGGGGACCCAGTACTTC
15 NA NA TRBJ2-3 TRBV5-1 CASSYGASGADTQYF TGCGCCAGCAGCTATGGAGCCTCGGGCGCAGATACGCAGTATTTT
16 TRBD1 NA TRBJ1-4 TRBV2 CASNAPVQGEVEKLFF TGTGCCAGCAACGCGCCCGTACAGGGGGAGGTTGAAAAACTGTTTTTT
14 NA NA TRBJ2-3 TRBV14 CASSQGSGVDTQYF TGTGCCAGCAGCCAAGGTTCGGGTGTAGATACGCAGTATTTT
14 NA few TRBJ1-6 TRBV12-3/TRBV12-4 CASSPAPVDSPLHF TGTGCCAGCAGTCCGGCCCCAGTAGATTCACCCCTCCACTTT
15 NA NA TRBJ2-1 TRBV20-1 CSAFRDTSYGDEQFF TGCAGTGCTTTCCGGGACACCTCATATGGGGATGAGCAGTTCTTC
14 NA many TRBJ1-1 TRBV12-3/TRBV12-4 CASSLFTGNTEAFF TGTGCCAGCAGTTTATTCACCGGGAACACTGAAGCTTTCTTT
11 NA once TRBJ1-4 TRBV12-3/TRBV12-4 CASSLKTVLFF TGTGCCAGCAGTTTAAAGACAGTACTGTTTTTT
16 TRBD1 NA TRBJ2-5 TRBV12-5 CASGLAMGQLQETQYF TGTGCTAGTGGCTTGGCTATGGGACAGCTCCAAGAGACCCAGTACTTC
14 NA NA TRBJ2-1 TRBV2 CASSEEARSEEQFF TGTGCCAGCAGTGAAGAGGCTAGATCAGAGGAGCAGTTCTTC
13 NA NA TRBJ2-5 TRBV11-1 CASSLGFLKTQYF TGTGCCAGCAGCTTAGGTTTCCTTAAGACCCAGTACTTC
20 TRBD2 NA TRBJ2-2 TRBV15 CATSREGGISGRPNTGELFF TGTGCCACCAGCAGAGAAGGGGGCATTAGCGGGAGACCGAACACCGGGGAGCTGTTTTTT
17 TRBD2 NA TRBJ2-7 TRBV15 CATSRDLTSGSRYEQYF TGTGCCACCAGCAGAGATTTGACTAGCGGGAGTCGGTACGAGCAGTACTTC
14 NA NA TRBJ1-2 TRBV10-3 CAISEQGHGPGYTF TGTGCCATCAGTGAGCAAGGACACGGCCCCGGCTACACCTTC
15 NA NA TRBJ2-7 TRBV29-1 CSVEGGTDEYYEQYF TGCAGCGTTGAAGGAGGGACGGACGAATACTACGAGCAGTACTTC
16 NA once TRBJ1-5 TRBV7-8 CASSLEGIGSNQPQHF TGTGCCAGCAGCTTAGAGGGAATCGGTAGCAATCAGCCCCAGCATTTT
13 TRBD1 few TRBJ2-1 TRBV6-5 CASRPGGYYEQFF TGTGCCAGCAGACCAGGGGGCTACTATGAGCAGTTCTTC
13 NA NA TRBJ2-5 TRBV29-1 CSVHRGGGETQYF TGCAGCGTTCATAGGGGCGGTGGGGAGACCCAGTACTTC
18 TRBD1 few TRBJ2-5 TRBV14 CASSQDPSGRGLWETQYF TGTGCCAGCAGCCAAGATCCGTCCGGCAGGGGGCTATGGGAGACCCAGTACTTC
14 NA many TRBJ2-5 TRBV7-6 CASSLAQQQETQYF TGTGCCAGCAGCTTAGCTCAGCAACAAGAGACCCAGTACTTC
12 TRBD1 few TRBJ1-1 TRBV5-1 CASRPDREGAFF TGCGCCAGCAGGCCGGACAGGGAAGGAGCTTTCTTT
13 NA few TRBJ2-7 TRBV5-5 CASSLMGYYEQYF TGTGCCAGCAGCTTGATGGGATACTACGAGCAGTACTTC
15 TRBD2 many TRBJ2-1 TRBV20-1 CSARVLAGEYNEQFF TGCAGTGCTAGAGTTCTAGCGGGGGAATACAATGAGCAGTTCTTC
14 NA few TRBJ1-6 TRBV7-2 CASSPTGDNSPLHF TGTGCCAGCAGCCCTACGGGGGATAATTCACCCCTCCACTTT
15 NA NA TRBJ1-1 TRBV5-1 CASSPGPGANTEAFF TGCGCCAGCAGCCCGGGACCGGGGGCAAACACTGAAGCTTTCTTT
13 NA NA TRBJ2-7 TRBV28 CASRMQPTYEQYF TGTGCCAGCAGGATGCAACCTACCTACGAGCAGTACTTC
16 NA NA TRBJ2-3 TRBV18 CASSPPVDGGTDTQYF TGTGCCAGCTCACCACCGGTGGACGGGGGCACAGATACGCAGTATTTT
15 TRBD1 few TRBJ2-1 TRBV7-9 CASSFRTGGYNEQFF TGTGCCAGTAGCTTTCGGACAGGGGGCTACAATGAGCAGTTCTTC
14 NA NA TRBJ2-7 TRBV27 CASSLSVRHYEQYF TGTGCCAGCAGTTTATCGGTTCGTCACTACGAGCAGTACTTC
13 NA many TRBJ2-7 TRBV5-1 CASSFDRTYEQYF TGCGCCAGCAGCTTTGACAGAACCTACGAGCAGTACTTC
15 TRBD1 NA TRBJ2-1 TRBV4-1 CASSQGWGQDYEQFF TGCGCCAGCAGCCAGGGGTGGGGACAGGACTATGAGCAGTTCTTC
14 NA many TRBJ1-2 TRBV10-3 CAISVRGAGYGYTF TGTGCCATCAGTGTGAGAGGGGCTGGCTATGGCTACACCTTC
13 NA NA TRBJ1-1 TRBV6-1 CASSEALLAGAFF TGTGCCAGCAGTGAAGCGCTTCTGGCGGGGGCTTTCTTT
14 TRBD1 few TRBJ2-7 TRBV5-1 CASSSSGTGYEQYF TGCGCCAGCAGCTCATCCGGGACAGGGTACGAGCAGTACTTC
14 TRBD2 few TRBJ2-7 TRBV3-1 CASSQEAGDYEQYF TGTGCCAGCAGCCAAGAAGCGGGAGATTACGAGCAGTACTTC
14 NA NA TRBJ2-3 TRBV20-1 CSAKGESSTDTQYF TGCAGTGCCAAAGGGGAGTCTAGCACAGATACGCAGTATTTT
15 NA few TRBJ1-5 TRBV28 CASSGGGFGNQPQHF TGTGCCAGCAGTGGGGGGGGCTTCGGCAATCAGCCCCAGCATTTT
15 NA few TRBJ1-6 TRBV5-5 CASSLEGTTISPLHF TGTGCCAGCAGCTTGGAGGGGACAACGATTTCACCCCTCCACTTT
15 NA few TRBJ1-1 TRBV7-9 CASSLQGSVNTEAFF TGTGCCAGCAGCTTACAGGGGAGCGTGAACACTGAAGCTTTCTTT